Listed below are T cell receptor beta chains from one sample, sequenced in a study of T cell responses to AZD1222 COVID-19 vaccine. The method was immunoSEQ multiplex PCR; TCRdb's version includes in-frame clones alone and lacks a portion of them. The sample includes approximately 84,000 clones, around 87% of them seen just once. The material was peripheral blood, obtained 28 days after the second AZD1222 dose. These receptors were collected from an adult who received the AZD1222 COVID-19 vaccine. Each CDR3 is given with its conserved first and last residue. Each record gives: D gene, V gene, clone size, J gene, CDR3 DNA, CDR3 protein. A D gene is named only where the DNA matches it firmly. For some rows the clone size is stated as once, few or many, or as a class when expanded; others skip it.

TRBD2,TRBV7-3,NA,TRBJ2-2,TGTGCCAGCAGCTTAGCGGGGGGCACCGGGGAGCTGTTTTTT,CASSLAGGTGELFF
NA,TRBV4-1,once,TRBJ2-7,TGCGCCAGCAGCCAAGAGGCTTACGGGGACACCTCCTACGAGCAGTACTTC,CASSQEAYGDTSYEQYF
NA,TRBV14,NA,TRBJ2-3,TGTGCCAGCAGCCAATTAACTATCACAGATACGCAGTATTTT,CASSQLTITDTQYF
NA,TRBV18,NA,TRBJ1-1,TGTGCCAGCTCACCTTCCCCCAGGGGCACTGAAGCTTTCTTT,CASSPSPRGTEAFF
TRBD1,TRBV4-3,NA,TRBJ1-2,TGCGCCAGCAGCCTGACCCAACTGGGACAGGGGGTCGGCTACACCTTC,CASSLTQLGQGVGYTF
NA,TRBV2,NA,TRBJ1-6,TGTGCCAGCAGTTCACCAGTAACACCCCTCCACTTT,CASSSPVTPLHF
TRBD2,TRBV6-5,NA,TRBJ2-5,TGTGCCAGCAGTTCGCACGGCGGGGGTGTACAAGAGACCCAGTACTTC,CASSSHGGGVQETQYF
NA,TRBV5-8,NA,TRBJ1-4,TGTGCCAGCAGCCCCAGGGAAGTCGATGAAAAACTGTTTTTT,CASSPREVDEKLFF
NA,TRBV25-1,once,TRBJ2-3,TGTGCCAGCAGTGAAGGAGGGGGATTCACAGATACGCAGTATTTT,CASSEGGGFTDTQYF
NA,TRBV7-2,NA,TRBJ2-7,TGTGCCAGCAGCATGGACGGAAACTACGAGCAGTACTTC,CASSMDGNYEQYF